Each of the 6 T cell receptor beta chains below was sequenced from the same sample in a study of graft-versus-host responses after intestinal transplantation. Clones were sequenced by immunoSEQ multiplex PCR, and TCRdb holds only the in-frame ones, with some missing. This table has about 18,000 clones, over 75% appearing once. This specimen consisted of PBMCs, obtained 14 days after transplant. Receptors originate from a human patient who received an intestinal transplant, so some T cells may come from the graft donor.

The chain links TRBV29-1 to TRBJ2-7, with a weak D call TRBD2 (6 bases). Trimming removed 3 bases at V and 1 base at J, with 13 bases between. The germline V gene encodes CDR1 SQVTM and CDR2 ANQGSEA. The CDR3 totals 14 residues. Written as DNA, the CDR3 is TGCAGCGTTGATTCGGTCGGGGGTTCCTACGAGCAGTACTTC. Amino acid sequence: CSVDSVGGSYEQYF.

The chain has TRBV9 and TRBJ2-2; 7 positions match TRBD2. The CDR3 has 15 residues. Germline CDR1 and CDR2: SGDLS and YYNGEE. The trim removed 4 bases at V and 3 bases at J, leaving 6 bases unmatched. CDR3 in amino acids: CASSLRGGDTGELFF. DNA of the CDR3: TGTGCCAGCAGCCTCCGGGGAGGGGACACCGGGGAGCTGTTTTTT.

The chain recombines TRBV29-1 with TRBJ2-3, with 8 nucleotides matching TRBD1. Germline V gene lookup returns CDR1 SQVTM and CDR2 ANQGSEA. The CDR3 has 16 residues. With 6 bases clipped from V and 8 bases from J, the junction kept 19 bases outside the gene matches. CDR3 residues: CSVELLDRGPRGTQYF. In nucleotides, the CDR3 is TGCAGCGTGGAACTCCTTGACAGGGGACCCCGAGGTACGCAGTATTTT.

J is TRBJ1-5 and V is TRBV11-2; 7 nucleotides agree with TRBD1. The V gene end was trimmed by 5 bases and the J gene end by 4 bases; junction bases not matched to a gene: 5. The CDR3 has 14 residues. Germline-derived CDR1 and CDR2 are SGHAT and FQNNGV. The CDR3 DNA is TGTGCCAGCAGCCGGACAGGCCTAAATCAGCCCCAGCATTTT. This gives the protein CASSRTGLNQPQHF. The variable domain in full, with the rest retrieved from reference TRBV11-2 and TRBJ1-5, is EAGVAQSPRYKIIEKRQSVAFWCNPISGHATLYWYQQILGQGPKLLIQFQNNGVVDDSQLPKDRFSAERLKGVDSTLKIQPAKLEDSAVYLCASSRTGLNQPQHFGDGTRLSIL.

The CDR3 DNA reads TGCGCCAGCAGCCAAGTCGGGGCAGGGGTCGGCGGGGAGCTGTTTTTT. Amino acids: CASSQVGAGVGGELFF. The chain links TRBV4-3 to TRBJ2-2, with D perhaps matching TRBD1 (6 bases). The CDR3 totals 16 residues. Trimming took off 1 base at V and 7 bases at J, with 16 bases between the two ends. CDR1 is LGHNA, CDR2 YSLEER, per germline.

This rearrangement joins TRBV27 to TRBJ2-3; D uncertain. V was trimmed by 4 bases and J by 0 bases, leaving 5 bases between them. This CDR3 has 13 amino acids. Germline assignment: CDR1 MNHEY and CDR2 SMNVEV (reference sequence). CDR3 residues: CASSSTSTDTQYF. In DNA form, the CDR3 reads TGTGCCAGCAGTTCCACTAGCACAGATACGCAGTATTTT.